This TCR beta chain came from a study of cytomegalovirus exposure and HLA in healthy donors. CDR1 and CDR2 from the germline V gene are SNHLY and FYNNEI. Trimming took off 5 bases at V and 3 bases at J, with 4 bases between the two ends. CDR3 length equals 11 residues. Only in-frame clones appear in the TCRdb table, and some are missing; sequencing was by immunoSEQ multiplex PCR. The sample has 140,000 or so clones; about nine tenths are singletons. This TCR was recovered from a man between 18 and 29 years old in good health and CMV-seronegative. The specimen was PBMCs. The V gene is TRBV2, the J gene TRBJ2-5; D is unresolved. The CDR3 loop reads CASSLEETQYF. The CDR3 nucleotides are TGTGCCAGCAGTTTAGAAGAGACCCAGTACTTC.